These 27 T cell receptor beta chains share one sample of origin, sequenced in a study of human T cells and chemical hapten exposure. Time point: pre-sensitization, week 0. Stated treatment: therapeutic diphenylcyclopropenone sensitization with weekly scalp DPC. In TCRdb, the RACE reads were re-called with MiXCR into one record per CDR3 protein. The profile covers 99,000 or so distinct CDR3 sequences, with less than 14% appearing a single time and more than 2.5% taken by the ten largest. The sample in question was whole blood, obtained in connection with sensitization to the hapten diphenylcyclopropenone (DPC). The receptors were gathered from a woman in her sixties or seventies with alopecia areata. Some clones in this sample may be carry-over from other donors' samples.

In this sample, this clonotype turned up many times. V gene TRBV6-2 or TRBV6-3 combines with J gene TRBJ2-5; no clear D gene. V lost 8 bases, J lost 7 bases, and 14 bases lay in between. Germline V gene data show CDR1 as MNHEY and CDR2 as SVGEGT. This CDR3 comprises 12 residues. CDR3 DNA sequence: TGTGCCAGCGCCCAAAGGACGGGGACCCAGTACTTC. Amino acid sequence: CASAQRTGTQYF.

A few counts support this clonotype. An end of the junction differs from the germline gene, which may be a read error. The J gene is TRBJ2-1, the V gene TRBV6-6; D is ambiguous. The CDR3 runs to 12 residues. Germline values: CDR1 MNHNY, CDR2 SVGAGI (reference sequence). In nucleotides, the CDR3 is TGTGCCAGCAGTTACGTAATGAGTCGATTTCTCTTC. Its protein is CASSYVMSRFLF.

This chain joins TRBV6-6 and TRBJ1-3; a possible D gene is TRBD1 (5 bases). The CDR3 consists of 16 residues. Germline CDR1 MNHNY, CDR2 SVGAGI (reference sequence). The V end was cut by 7 bases, the J end by 2 bases, with 18 bases between. In DNA form, the CDR3 reads TGTGCCAGCACCCCCGGGAGGGGATTAGCTGGAAACACCATATATTTT. Residues: CASTPGRGLAGNTIYF.

This clonotype came up many times. The rearrangement uses TRBV7-9 and TRBJ2-1; 7 bases are shared with TRBD1. CDR3 size: 15 residues. The ends lost 5 bases at V and 5 bases at J; junction bases unmatched: 9. Germline V gene data show CDR1 as SEHNR and CDR2 as FQNEAQ (reference sequence). As DNA, the CDR3 is TGTGCCAGCAGCCCGGGACAGCTATACGACAATGAGCAGTTCTTC. Translation gives CASSPGQLYDNEQFF.

As regards this clonotype: This CDR3 fails to terminate in the conserved phenylalanine or tryptophan, so it likely reflects a read error. This rearrangement joins TRBV5-1 to TRBJ2-7; maybe TRBD1 (5 bases). The CDR3 loop spans 13 amino acids. Germline V gene lookup returns CDR1 SGHRS and CDR2 YFSETQ. The V gene lost 3 bases and the J gene lost 5 bases, with 12 bases spanning the gap. The DNA of the CDR3 is TGCGCCAGCAGCTCCCAGGGCACCCACGAGCAGTACTCC. The encoded protein is CASSSQGTHEQYS.

This clonotype has a count of ten or more. The chain couples TRBV19 to TRBJ1-5; no reliable D call. The length of the CDR3 is 13 residues. Germline lookup yields CDR1 LNHDA and CDR2 SQIVND (reference sequence). The V and J ends lost 3 bases and 3 bases respectively, with 6 bases between them. In nucleotides, the CDR3 is TGTGCCAGTAGTATCCCCTTCAATCAGCCCCAGCATTTT. It yields the protein CASSIPFNQPQHF. The whole variable domain, remainder taken from reference TRBV19 and TRBJ1-5, is DGGITQSPKYLFRKEGQNVTLSCEQNLNHDAMYWYRQDPGQGLRLIYYSQIVNDFQKGDIAEGYSVSREKKESFPLTVTSAQKNPTAFYLCASSIPFNQPQHFGDGTRLSIL.

This clonotype was picked up many times. CDR3 nucleotides: TGTGCCAGCTCACCAGGAAGCGGAGGGGACACTGAAGCTTTCTTT. Translation gives CASSPGSGGDTEAFF. The J gene is TRBJ1-1, the V gene TRBV18; D might be TRBD1 (5 bases). Trimming shortened V by 2 bases and J by 3 bases, and 13 bases separated the two germline ends. The CDR3 totals 15 residues. Germline CDR1 and CDR2: KGHSH and LQKENI.

This clonotype was counted ten times or more. This rearrangement joins TRBV19 to TRBJ2-2; 11 bases map to TRBD1. Losses at the gene ends were 3 bases for V and 4 bases for J; bases not matched to a gene: 1. Germline CDR1 LNHDA, CDR2 SQIVND (reference sequence). CDR3 length equals 15 residues. CDR3 sequence reads: CASSIGTGGTGELFF. CDR3 nucleotides: TGTGCCAGTAGTATCGGGACAGGGGGCACCGGGGAGCTGTTTTTT.

The V call is TRBV7-2, the J call TRBJ1-1, with TRBD1 as a possible D gene (6 bases). Germline V gene sequence: CDR1 SGHTA, CDR2 FQGNSA. The V gene lost 2 bases and the J gene lost 8 bases, with 9 bases spanning the gap. The CDR3 runs 12 residues. CDR3 nucleotide sequence: TGTGCCAGCAGCTTATCCGACAGGGAAGCTTTCTTT. Translated: CASSLSDREAFF.

The genes are TRBV29-1 and TRBJ2-6, with 10 bases that match TRBD1. The germline CDR1 and CDR2 sequences are SQVTM and ANQGSEA. The CDR3 sequence is 16 residues long. Losses at the gene ends were 5 bases for V and 1 base for J; bases not matched to a gene: 5. The CDR3 region has the DNA TGCAGCGTTTTGGGGACAGGGGTGTCTGGGGCCAACGTCCTGACTTTC. Its translation is CSVLGTGVSGANVLTF. The variable domain in full, completed from reference TRBV29-1 and TRBJ2-6, reads SAVISQKPSRDICQRGTSLTIQCQVDSQVTMMFWYRQQPGQSLTLIATANQGSEATYESGFVIDKFPISRPNLTFSTLTVSNMSPEDSSIYLCSVLGTGVSGANVLTFGAGSRLTVL.

This clonotype was picked up many times. The genes are TRBV6-5 and TRBJ1-2, with unresolved D. Trimming took off 2 bases at V and 7 bases at J, with 17 bases between the two ends. CDR3 length: 15 residues. Germline V gene sequence: CDR1 MNHEY, CDR2 SVGAGI. The chain's CDR3 is CASSYVSGPSAGYTF. The CDR3 DNA reads as TGTGCCAGCAGTTACGTATCAGGTCCGAGCGCTGGCTACACCTTC.

This clonotype was recorded many times. This chain links TRBV19 with TRBJ1-2, with D uncertain. Germline V gene lookup returns CDR1 LNHDA and CDR2 SQIVND (reference sequence). V was trimmed by 0 bases and J by 4 bases, leaving 9 bases between them. The CDR3 is 14 amino acids. CDR3 nucleotides: TGTGCCAGTAGTATAGATCGGGCAGCCTATGGCTACACCTTC. Its translation is CASSIDRAAYGYTF.

V is TRBV5-5 and J is TRBJ1-5; 7 bases match TRBD1. The germline V gene encodes CDR1 SGHKS and CDR2 YYEKEE (reference sequence). The CDR3 contains 15 residues. V trimming: 4 bases; J trimming: 6 bases; junction bases outside the gene matches: 10. The CDR3 coding sequence is TGTGCCAGCAGCCTGATAGGGGGCGCGGGTCAGCCCCAGCATTTT. Translation gives CASSLIGGAGQPQHF.

This clonotype was observed a few times. This CDR3 is CSVDGNPGEAFF. CDR3 in DNA: TGCAGCGTTGACGGTAATCCCGGGGAAGCTTTCTTT. The chain has TRBV29-1 and TRBJ1-1, with D unresolved. The germline V gene encodes CDR1 SQVTM and CDR2 ANQGSEA. CDR3 length: 12 amino acids. The V end was cut by 3 bases, the J end by 8 bases, with 13 bases between.

This clonotype has at least ten counts. At one end the junction does not follow the germline gene, possibly because of a read error. The chain links TRBV7-9 to TRBJ1-6; unclear D gene. CDR3 length equals 14 residues. The germline V gene has CDR1 SEHNR and CDR2 FQNEAQ (reference sequence). As DNA, the CDR3 is TGCGCCAGCAGCTTAATGATAAGAAATTCACCCCTCCACTTT. It is translated as CASSLMIRNSPLHF.

This clonotype has ten or more counts. The V call is TRBV20-1, the J call TRBJ2-7; D not certain. Trimming cost V 2 bases and J 0 bases, with 14 bases left between them. Germline CDR1 is DFQATT and CDR2 is SNEGSKA (reference sequence). The CDR3 spans 15 residues. CDR3 DNA: TGCAGTGCTAGAAGCGCAACTTTCGACTCCTACGAGCAGTACTTC. Residues: CSARSATFDSYEQYF.

This clonotype was picked up many times. The chain links TRBV10-3 to TRBJ2-5, with D possibly called TRBD1 or TRBD2 (5 bases each). Germline V CDR1 and CDR2: ENHRY, SYGVKD. This CDR3 is built from 12 residues. V lost 10 bases, J lost 9 bases, and 18 bases lay in between. The CDR3 sequence is CATGPLGESQYF. The CDR3, as DNA: TGTGCCACGGGACCGCTTGGGGAGTCCCAGTACTTC.

The rearrangement links TRBV5-1 to TRBJ2-3, with TRBD2 matching over 9 bases. This CDR3 is built from 16 residues. Germline V CDR1 and CDR2: SGHRS, YFSETQ. V lost 4 bases to trimming and J lost 0 bases; unmatched junction nucleotides: 6. CDR3 in DNA: TGCGCCAGCAGCCTCGGACTAGCGTTTAGCACAGATACGCAGTATTTT. Residues: CASSLGLAFSTDTQYF.

This chain joins TRBV5-1 and TRBJ2-6; D possibly corresponds to TRBD1 (5 bases). The CDR3 sequence is 14 residues long. CDR1 SGHRS and CDR2 YFSETQ come from the germline V gene. Trimming cost V 8 bases and J 0 bases, with 9 bases left between them. CDR3 in amino acids: CASRDSSGANVLTF. For the CDR3, the DNA is TGCGCCAGTCGTGACAGCTCTGGGGCCAACGTCCTGACTTTC.

The table lists this clonotype with many counts. The chain joins TRBV2 to TRBJ1-4; 8 bases map to TRBD1. After removal of 6 bases from V and 3 bases from J, the junction contained 6 bases not matched to a gene. The length of the CDR3 is 15 residues. The germline V gene has CDR1 SNHLY and CDR2 FYNNEI. Here the CDR3 DNA reads TGTGCCAGCAGCGGACAGGGAGCAGCTAATGAAAAACTGTTTTTT. This sequence encodes CASSGQGAANEKLFF.

On this clonotype itself: A clone one base away is much larger, so this may be a read error. The chain recombines TRBV9 with TRBJ1-6; D might be TRBD1 (5 bases). This CDR3 is 17 amino acids long. Trimming removed 3 bases at V and 5 bases at J, with 18 bases between. Looked up from germline, CDR1 is SGDLS and CDR2 is YYNGEE. CDR3 in amino acids: CASSGFSISDNNSPLHF. CDR3 DNA sequence: TGTGCCAGCAGCGGATTCAGCATCTCGGACAATAATTCACCCCTCCACTTT.

This clonotype was recorded at least ten times. The V and J genes are TRBV5-1 and TRBJ2-5; D gene ambiguous. V gave up 4 bases and J gave up 1 base, with 11 bases separating them. This CDR3 is 14 amino acids long. Germline V lookup: CDR1 SGHRS, CDR2 YFSETQ. For the CDR3, the DNA is TGCGCCAGCAGCCCCCACTGGGGCCAAGAGACCCAGTACTTC. Its protein product is CASSPHWGQETQYF.

This clonotype occurred a few times. V gene TRBV2 combines with J gene TRBJ2-3; no reliable D call. V dropped 3 bases and J dropped 3 bases, with 4 bases sitting between them. The CDR3 spans 12 residues. Germline CDR1 is SNHLY and CDR2 is FYNNEI. CDR3 DNA: TGTGCCAGCAGTGAGCTTACAGATACGCAGTATTTT. Protein product: CASSELTDTQYF.

This clonotype has at least ten counts. The J gene is TRBJ2-1, the V gene TRBV10-1; D call uncertain. The germline CDR1 and CDR2 sequences are WNHNN and SYGVQD (reference sequence). This CDR3 region has 16 residues. V shed 0 bases and J shed 12 bases, with 21 bases lying between them. The CDR3 DNA reads TGCGCCAGCAGTGAGTCGATGGCAGACCGCATGGACGTGCAGTTCTTC. Protein product: CASSESMADRMDVQFF.

This clonotype appeared many times. Here the CDR3 reads CASSRFLEGGSEAFF. CDR3 DNA sequence: TGTGCCAGCAGCCGATTCTTAGAAGGGGGCTCTGAAGCTTTCTTT. The gene calls are TRBV11-2 and TRBJ1-1, with TRBD1 matching over 7 bases. The CDR3 has 15 amino acids. The germline CDR1 and CDR2 sequences are SGHAT and FQNNGV. Trimming removed 5 bases from V and 6 bases from J; junction bases left unmatched: 12.

This clonotype showed up many times. This chain joins TRBV11-2 and TRBJ1-2; D gene uncertain. The germline V and J ends were trimmed by 5 bases and 3 bases, with 10 bases remaining between them. Germline V gives CDR1 SGHAT, CDR2 FQNNGV. The length of the CDR3 is 13 residues. The DNA for the CDR3 is TGTGCCAGCAGCCCAGGAACGCACTATGGCTACACCTTC. It translates to CASSPGTHYGYTF. The full variable domain, in which reference TRBV11-2 and TRBJ1-2 provide the parts outside the CDR3, is EAGVAQSPRYKIIEKRQSVAFWCNPISGHATLYWYQQILGQGPKLLIQFQNNGVVDDSQLPKDRFSAERLKGVDSTLKIQPAKLEDSAVYLCASSPGTHYGYTFGSGTRLTVV.

In its sample, this clonotype was seen a few times. The chain couples TRBV24-1 to TRBJ1-1, with 7 bases lining up with TRBD1. Losses at the gene ends were 2 bases for V and 6 bases for J; bases not matched to a gene: 11. CDR3 length: 16 amino acids. Germline CDR1 is KGHDR and CDR2 is SFDVKD. The chain's CDR3 is CATSDCDRVPEAEAFF. CDR3 nucleotides: TGTGCCACCAGTGATTGTGACAGGGTTCCTGAGGCTGAAGCTTTCTTT.